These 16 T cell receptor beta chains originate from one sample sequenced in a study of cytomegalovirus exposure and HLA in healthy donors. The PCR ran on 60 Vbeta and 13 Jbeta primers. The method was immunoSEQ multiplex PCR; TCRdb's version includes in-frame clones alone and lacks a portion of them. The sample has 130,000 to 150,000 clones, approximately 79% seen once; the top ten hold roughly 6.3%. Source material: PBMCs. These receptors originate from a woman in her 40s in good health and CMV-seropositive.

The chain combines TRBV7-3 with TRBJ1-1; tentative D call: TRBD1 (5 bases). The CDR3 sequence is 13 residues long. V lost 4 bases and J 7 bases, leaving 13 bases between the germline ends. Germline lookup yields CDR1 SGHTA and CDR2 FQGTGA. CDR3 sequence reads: CASSSQGGYEAFF. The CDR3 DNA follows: TGTGCCAGCAGCTCCCAGGGAGGATATGAAGCTTTCTTT.

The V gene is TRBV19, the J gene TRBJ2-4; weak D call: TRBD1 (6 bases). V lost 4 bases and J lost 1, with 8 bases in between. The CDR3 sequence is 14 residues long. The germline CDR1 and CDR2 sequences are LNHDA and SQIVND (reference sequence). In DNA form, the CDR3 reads TGTGCCAGTAGTACACAGGGCGCCAAAAACATTCAGTACTTC. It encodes CASSTQGAKNIQYF.

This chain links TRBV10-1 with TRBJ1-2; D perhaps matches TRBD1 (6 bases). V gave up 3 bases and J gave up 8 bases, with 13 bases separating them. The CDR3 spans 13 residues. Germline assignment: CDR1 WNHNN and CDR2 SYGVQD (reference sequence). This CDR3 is CASSDSTGRGYTF. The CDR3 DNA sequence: TGCGCCAGCAGTGATTCGACAGGTCGCGGCTACACCTTC.

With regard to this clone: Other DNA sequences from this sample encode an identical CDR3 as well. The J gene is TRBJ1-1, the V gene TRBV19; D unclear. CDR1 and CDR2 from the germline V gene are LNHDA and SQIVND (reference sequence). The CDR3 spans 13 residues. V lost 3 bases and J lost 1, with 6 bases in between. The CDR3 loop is CASSIGANTEAFF. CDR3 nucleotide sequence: TGTGCCAGTAGTATCGGAGCGAACACTGAAGCTTTCTTT. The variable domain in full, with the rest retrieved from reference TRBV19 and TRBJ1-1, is DGGITQSPKYLFRKEGQNVTLSCEQNLNHDAMYWYRQDPGQGLRLIYYSQIVNDFQKGDIAEGYSVSREKKESFPLTVTSAQKNPTAFYLCASSIGANTEAFFGQGTRLTVV.

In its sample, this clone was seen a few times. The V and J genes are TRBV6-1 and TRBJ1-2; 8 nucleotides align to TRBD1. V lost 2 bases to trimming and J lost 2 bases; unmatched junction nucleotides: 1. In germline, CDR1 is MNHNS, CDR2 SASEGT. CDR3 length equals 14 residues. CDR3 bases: TGTGCCAGCAGTGAACACAGGGGGAACTATGGCTACACCTTC. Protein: CASSEHRGNYGYTF.

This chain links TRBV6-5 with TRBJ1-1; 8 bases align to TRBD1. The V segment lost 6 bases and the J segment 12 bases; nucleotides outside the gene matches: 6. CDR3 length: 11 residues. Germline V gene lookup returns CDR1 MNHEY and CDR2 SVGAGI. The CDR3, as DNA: TGTGCCAGCAGCCTCGGACAGGGAACTTTCTTT. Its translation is CASSLGQGTFF.

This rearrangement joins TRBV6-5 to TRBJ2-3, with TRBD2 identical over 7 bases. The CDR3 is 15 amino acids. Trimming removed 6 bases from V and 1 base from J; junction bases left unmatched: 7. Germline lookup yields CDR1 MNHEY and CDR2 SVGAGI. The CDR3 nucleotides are TGTGCCAGCAGAGAAAGCGGGGCCGGCACAGATACGCAGTATTTT. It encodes CASRESGAGTDTQYF.

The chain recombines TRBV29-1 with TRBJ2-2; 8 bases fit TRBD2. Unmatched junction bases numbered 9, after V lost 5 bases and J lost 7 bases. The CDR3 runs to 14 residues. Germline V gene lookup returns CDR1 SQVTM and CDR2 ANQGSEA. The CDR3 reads CSVPGLAGGGELFF. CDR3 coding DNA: TGCAGCGTTCCCGGACTAGCCGGGGGCGGGGAGCTGTTTTTT.

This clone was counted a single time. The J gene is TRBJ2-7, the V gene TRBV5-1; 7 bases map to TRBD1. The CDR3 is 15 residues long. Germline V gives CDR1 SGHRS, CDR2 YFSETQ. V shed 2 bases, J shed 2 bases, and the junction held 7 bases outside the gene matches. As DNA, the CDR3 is TGCGCCAGCAGCTTCAGTCCACAGGGGACCTACGAGCAGTACTTC. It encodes CASSFSPQGTYEQYF.

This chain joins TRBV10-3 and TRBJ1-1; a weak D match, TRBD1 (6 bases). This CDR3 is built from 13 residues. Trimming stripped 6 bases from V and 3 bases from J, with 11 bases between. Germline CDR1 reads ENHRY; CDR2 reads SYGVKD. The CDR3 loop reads CAISGQTYTEAFF. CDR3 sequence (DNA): TGTGCCATCAGCGGACAGACCTACACTGAAGCTTTCTTT.

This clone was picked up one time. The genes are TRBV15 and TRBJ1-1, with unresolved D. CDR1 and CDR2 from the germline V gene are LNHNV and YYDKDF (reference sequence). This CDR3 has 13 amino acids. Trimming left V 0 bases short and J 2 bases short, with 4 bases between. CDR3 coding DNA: TGTGCCACCAGCAGAGATTCTAACACTGAAGCTTTCTTT. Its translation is CATSRDSNTEAFF. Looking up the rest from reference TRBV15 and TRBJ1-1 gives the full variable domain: DAMVIQNPRYQVTQFGKPVTLSCSQTLNHNVMYWYQQKSSQAPKLLFHYYDKDFNNEADTPDNFQSRRPNTSFCFLDIRSPGLGDTAMYLCATSRDSNTEAFFGQGTRLTVV.

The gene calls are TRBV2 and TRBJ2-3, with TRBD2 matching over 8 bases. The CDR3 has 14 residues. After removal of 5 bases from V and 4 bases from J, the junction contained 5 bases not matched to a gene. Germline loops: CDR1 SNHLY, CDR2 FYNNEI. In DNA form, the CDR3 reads TGTGCCAGCAGTATCGGGGGGGGCGCAGATACGCAGTATTTT. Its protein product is CASSIGGGADTQYF.

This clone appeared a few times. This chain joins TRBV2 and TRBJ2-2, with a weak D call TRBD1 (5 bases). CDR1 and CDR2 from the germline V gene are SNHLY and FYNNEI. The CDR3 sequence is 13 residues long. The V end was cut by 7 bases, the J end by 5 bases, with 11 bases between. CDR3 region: CASNRRGTGELFF. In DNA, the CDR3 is TGTGCCAGCAATCGAAGGGGAACCGGGGAGCTGTTTTTT. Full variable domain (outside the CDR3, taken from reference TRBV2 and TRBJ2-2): EPEVTQTPSHQVTQMGQEVILRCVPISNHLYFYWYRQILGQKVEFLVSFYNNEISEKSEIFDDQFSVERPDGSNFTLKIRSTKLEDSAMYFCASNRRGTGELFFGEGSRLTVL.

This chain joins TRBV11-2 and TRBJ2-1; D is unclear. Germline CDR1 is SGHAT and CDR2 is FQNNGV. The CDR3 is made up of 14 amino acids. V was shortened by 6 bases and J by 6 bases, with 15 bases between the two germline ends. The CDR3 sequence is CASRQNSFPNEQFF. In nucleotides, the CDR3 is TGTGCCAGCAGGCAAAACTCCTTCCCCAATGAGCAGTTCTTC.

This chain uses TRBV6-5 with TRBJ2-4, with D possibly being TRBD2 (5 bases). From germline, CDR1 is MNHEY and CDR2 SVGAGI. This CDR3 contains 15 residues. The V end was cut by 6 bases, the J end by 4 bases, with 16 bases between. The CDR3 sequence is CASRALRAEKNIQYF. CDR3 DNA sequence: TGTGCCAGCAGGGCCTTGAGGGCCGAAAAAAACATTCAGTACTTC.

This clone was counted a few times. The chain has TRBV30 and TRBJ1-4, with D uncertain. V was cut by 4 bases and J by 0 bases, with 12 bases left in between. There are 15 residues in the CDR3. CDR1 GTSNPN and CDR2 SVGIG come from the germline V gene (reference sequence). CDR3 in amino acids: CAWTTLGATNEKLFF. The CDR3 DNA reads TGTGCCTGGACCACCCTCGGGGCAACTAATGAAAAACTGTTTTTT.